The 14 T cell receptor beta chains presented below share a single source sample, sequenced in a study of regulatory T cells in long-lasting Graves disease. Indicated time point: persistent/refractory GD, antithyroid drugs over 5 years with positive TRAb. Scientists built the TCR library using RNA that was extracted from PBMCs. Building the TCR beta libraries relied on iRepertoire HTBI primers, and CDR3 regions underwent Arm-PCR. TCRdb reprocessed the multiplex PCR reads with MiXCR, giving one entry per CDR3 protein. The table lists around 460,000 distinct CDR3 sequences, roughly 21% of them singletons. Specimen: peripheral blood mononuclear cells (PBMCs), collected when the disease was refractory, from a patient treated with antithyroid drugs. The receptors here all came from a female donor with Graves disease.

This clonotype was recorded at least ten times. The chain joins TRBV11-3 to TRBJ1-5; tentatively, D is TRBD1 (5 bases). Germline CDR1 and CDR2: SGHNT and YENEEA. The CDR3 totals 15 residues. V lost 6 bases, J lost 0 bases, and 12 bases lay in between. The CDR3 sequence: CASRGGEDSNQPQHF. CDR3 nucleotide sequence: TGTGCCAGCAGGGGGGGGGAGGATAGCAATCAGCCCCAGCATTTT.

In this sample, this clonotype turned up once. V gene TRBV29-1 combines with J gene TRBJ1-4; D is perhaps TRBD1 (5 bases). Germline V gives CDR1 SQVTM, CDR2 ANQGSEA. Trimming removed 7 bases from V and 8 bases from J, with 11 bases in between. The CDR3 has 11 residues. CDR3 region: CSAGGEEKLFF. CDR3 nucleotides: TGCAGCGCGGGAGGGGAAGAAAAACTGTTTTTT.

This clonotype was seen repeatedly, ten times or more. The chain couples TRBV7-2 to TRBJ1-5; no clear D. CDR1 and CDR2 from the germline V gene are SGHTA and FQGNSA. Trimming removed 5 bases at V and 5 bases at J, with 10 bases between. The CDR3 consists of 13 residues. The CDR3: CASSPVSHQPQHF. The CDR3 DNA reads as TGTGCCAGCAGCCCCGTCAGCCATCAGCCCCAGCATTTT.

The CDR3: CASSYAGSNSGYTF. The CDR3 bases are TGTGCCAGCAGTTACGCGGGTTCCAATTCTGGCTACACCTTC. V gene TRBV6-5 combines with J gene TRBJ1-2; D gene unclear. CDR1 is MNHEY and CDR2 is SVGAGI in the germline V gene. Deletions cut 2 bases from V and 7 bases from J, with 14 bases between. This CDR3 contains 14 residues.

This clonotype was counted only a few times. This rearrangement joins TRBV20-1 to TRBJ1-6; a weak D match, TRBD1 (5 bases). The germline gives CDR1 DFQATT, CDR2 SNEGSKA (reference sequence). V dropped 0 bases and J dropped 9 bases, with 18 bases sitting between them. The CDR3 totals 16 residues. CDR3 sequence: CSARDLYETEVSPLHF. The CDR3 bases are TGCAGTGCTAGAGATCTCTATGAGACAGAGGTTTCACCCCTCCACTTT.

This clonotype appeared many times. The V and J genes are TRBV19 and TRBJ1-2; D possibly corresponds to TRBD1 (6 bases). V dropped 7 bases and J dropped 5 bases, with 20 bases sitting between them. CDR1 is LNHDA, CDR2 SQIVND, per germline (reference sequence). This CDR3 comprises 15 residues. CDR3 bases: TGTGCCAGTATACGGCAGGGGAAAGGAGCATATGGCTACACCTTC. This encodes CASIRQGKGAYGYTF.

This clonotype was counted at least ten times. The gene calls are TRBV12-3 or TRBV12-4 and TRBJ1-4; no reliable D call. The CDR3 totals 14 residues. V lost 5 bases to trimming and J lost 8 bases, with 15 bases between them. The DNA for the CDR3 is TGTGCCAGCAGTCGGCAAAGTCCTGGGGAAAAACTGTTTTTT. Its translation is CASSRQSPGEKLFF.

This clonotype was recorded at least ten times. V and J are TRBV13 and TRBJ1-4; the D is unclear. The V end lost 4 bases, the J end lost 3 bases, and 12 bases lay between the germline ends. The CDR3 spans 15 residues. Per the germline V gene, CDR1 is PRHDT and CDR2 is FYEKMQ (reference sequence). The CDR3 sequence: CASSSWGVANEKLFF. The CDR3 DNA reads as TGTGCCAGCAGCTCTTGGGGAGTAGCTAATGAAAAACTGTTTTTT.

The rearrangement joins TRBV10-3 to TRBJ2-4; 8 nucleotides align to TRBD2. The J segment lost 6 bases and the V segment lost 0 bases, leaving 4 bases of the junction unmatched. The germline V gene has CDR1 ENHRY and CDR2 SYGVKD. CDR3 size: 15 residues. The DNA of the CDR3 is TGTGCCATCAGTGAGTCGACGGGGGGGGGAAACATTCAGTACTTC. Translating it yields CAISESTGGGNIQYF.

This clonotype has a count of ten or more. The rearrangement joins TRBV28 to TRBJ2-5; TRBD1 matches 9 bases. The junction had 7 bases not matched to a gene; V was cut back by 6 bases and J by 5 bases. Germline CDR1 and CDR2: MDHEN and SYDVKM. This CDR3 contains 14 residues. The chain's CDR3 is CASRTTGGGETQYF. DNA of the CDR3: TGTGCCAGCAGGACTACAGGGGGCGGGGAGACCCAGTACTTC.

The chain carries TRBV12-3 or TRBV12-4 and TRBJ2-2, with unresolved D. CDR3 size: 16 residues. V lost 2 bases to trimming and J lost 6 bases, with 16 bases between them. The CDR3 DNA is TGTGCCAGCAGTTTACGGCTAGTCTCATCCCCCGGGGAGCTGTTTTTT. This codes for CASSLRLVSSPGELFF.

Concerning this clonotype itself: A clone one base away is much larger, so this may be a read error. J is TRBJ1-4 and V is TRBV30; no clear D. The CDR3 runs 15 residues. Germline V gene sequence: CDR1 GTSNPN, CDR2 SVGIG (reference sequence). The germline V and J ends were trimmed by 0 bases and 7 bases, with 15 bases remaining between them. CDR3 amino acids: CAWSVGGDYTEKLFF. For the CDR3, the DNA is TGTGCCTGGAGTGTAGGCGGAGACTACACTGAAAAACTGTTTTTT.

Ten or more counts support this clonotype. The V call is TRBV28, the J call TRBJ1-6, with TRBD1 matching over 8 bases. CDR3 length: 15 residues. Germline-derived CDR1 and CDR2 are MDHEN and SYDVKM. Trimming cost V 6 bases and J 4 bases; bases outside gene matches: 5. The CDR3 region has the DNA TGTGCCAGCAGCCCCGGACAGGGATATAATTCACCCCTCCACTTT. Protein product: CASSPGQGYNSPLHF.

This chain uses TRBV9 with TRBJ2-2; 10 nucleotides align to TRBD1. V lost 3 bases and J lost 6; bases outside the gene matches: 8. Germline CDR1 SGDLS, CDR2 YYNGEE. CDR3 length: 16 amino acids. This CDR3 reads CASSAVGTGVAGELFF. CDR3 nucleotide sequence: TGTGCCAGCAGCGCCGTTGGGACAGGGGTGGCCGGGGAGCTGTTTTTT.